Listed below are T cell receptor beta chains from one sample, sequenced in a study of shared T cell receptors in the human thymus. TCRdb's copy holds only in-frame clones and misses some; the assay was immunoSEQ multiplex PCR. There are hundreds of thousands of clones in the sample; more than 75% occur only once, and roughly 0.0087% lies in the top ten. This same sample was also part of a study on human thymus T cells.

Sequencing was performed on thymocytes. These receptors came from a boy under two years old with a congenital heart defect. The CDR3 runs from the conserved cysteine through the conserved F or W. The D gene is left open where the match is weak. Clone size is stated in some rows and not others, as once, few, many or a class when expanded.

D gene: TRBD2
J gene: TRBJ2-7
clone size: -
V gene: TRBV7-3
CDR3 protein: CASSLGLAYEQYF
CDR3 DNA: TGTGCCAGCAGCTTAGGACTAGCGTACGAGCAGTACTTC

D gene: TRBD2
J gene: TRBJ2-2
clone size: -
V gene: TRBV10-2
CDR3 protein: CASSGGLAGETGELFF
CDR3 DNA: TGCGCCAGCAGTGGGGGACTAGCGGGAGAAACCGGGGAGCTGTTTTTT

D gene: TRBD2
J gene: TRBJ2-7
clone size: -
V gene: TRBV6-6
CDR3 protein: CASSYRPGGPYEQYF
CDR3 DNA: TGTGCCAGCAGTTACCGGCCGGGGGGGCCTTACGAGCAGTACTTC

D gene: -
J gene: TRBJ2-7
clone size: -
V gene: TRBV15
CDR3 protein: CATSQSLRGTYEQYF
CDR3 DNA: TGTGCCACCAGCCAAAGTCTGCGGGGAACCTACGAGCAGTACTTC

D gene: TRBD2
J gene: TRBJ2-3
clone size: -
V gene: TRBV29-1
CDR3 protein: CSGLRRTRPSTDTQYF
CDR3 DNA: TGCAGCGGCTTAAGGAGGACTAGACCTAGCACAGATACGCAGTATTTT

D gene: -
J gene: TRBJ2-1
clone size: -
V gene: TRBV7-7
CDR3 protein: CASSLAIGGNEQFF
CDR3 DNA: TGTGCCAGCAGCTTAGCGATTGGCGGGAATGAGCAGTTCTTC

D gene: TRBD2
J gene: TRBJ2-5
clone size: -
V gene: TRBV7-8
CDR3 protein: CASSLGSNEAGVQETQYF
CDR3 DNA: TGTGCCAGCAGTCTAGGGTCAAATGAGGCGGGAGTCCAAGAGACCCAGTACTTC

D gene: -
J gene: TRBJ2-3
clone size: -
V gene: TRBV19
CDR3 protein: CAGGPPLTDTQYF
CDR3 DNA: TGTGCCGGCGGGCCACCTCTCACAGATACGCAGTATTTT

D gene: TRBD2
J gene: TRBJ2-2
clone size: -
V gene: TRBV4-3
CDR3 protein: CASSQDGTSGSENTGELFF
CDR3 DNA: TGCGCCAGCAGCCAAGACGGGACTAGCGGGAGTGAGAACACCGGGGAGCTGTTTTTT

D gene: -
J gene: TRBJ2-1
clone size: -
V gene: TRBV29-1
CDR3 protein: CSVEDLITGGIEQFF
CDR3 DNA: TGCAGCGTTGAAGACCTGATCACCGGCGGCATCGAGCAGTTCTTC

D gene: TRBD2
J gene: TRBJ2-6
clone size: once
V gene: TRBV5-1
CDR3 protein: CASSLTLAGAPRGANVLTF
CDR3 DNA: TGCGCCAGCAGCTTAACCCTAGCGGGAGCCCCTAGGGGGGCCAACGTCCTGACTTTC

D gene: TRBD1
J gene: TRBJ2-6
clone size: -
V gene: TRBV28
CDR3 protein: CASIEGAKGGANVLTF
CDR3 DNA: TGTGCCAGCATTGAGGGGGCTAAGGGTGGGGCCAACGTCCTGACTTTC

D gene: -
J gene: TRBJ1-1
clone size: -
V gene: TRBV28
CDR3 protein: CASSRPSRASNTEAFF
CDR3 DNA: TGTGCCAGCAGTCGTCCCTCCAGGGCCTCGAACACTGAAGCTTTCTTT

D gene: -
J gene: TRBJ1-3
clone size: -
V gene: TRBV4-1
CDR3 protein: CASTNRTATYSGNTIYF
CDR3 DNA: TGCGCCAGCACGAACCGGACAGCAACTTACTCTGGAAACACCATATATTTT

D gene: TRBD1
J gene: TRBJ2-7
clone size: -
V gene: TRBV4-3
CDR3 protein: CASSKTGTGAYEQYF
CDR3 DNA: TGCGCCAGCAGCAAAACCGGGACAGGGGCCTACGAGCAGTACTTC

D gene: TRBD2
J gene: TRBJ2-1
clone size: -
V gene: TRBV18
CDR3 protein: CASSPTSGTWDNEQFF
CDR3 DNA: TGTGCCAGCTCACCAACTAGCGGGACGTGGGACAATGAGCAGTTCTTC

D gene: -
J gene: TRBJ2-1
clone size: once
V gene: TRBV9
CDR3 protein: CASSPRGPEGQFF
CDR3 DNA: TGTGCCAGCAGCCCCCGCGGGCCCGAGGGGCAGTTCTTC

D gene: -
J gene: TRBJ2-7
clone size: -
V gene: TRBV27
CDR3 protein: CASSLSLKAGMSYEQYF
CDR3 DNA: TGTGCCAGCAGTTTATCCCTCAAAGCGGGTATGTCCTACGAGCAGTACTTC

D gene: -
J gene: TRBJ2-3
clone size: -
V gene: TRBV25-1
CDR3 protein: CASSDPGHRTDTQYF
CDR3 DNA: TGTGCCAGCAGTGATCCGGGACACCGCACAGATACGCAGTATTTT

D gene: TRBD1
J gene: TRBJ1-1
clone size: -
V gene: TRBV28
CDR3 protein: CASSLGQGPHFNTEAFF
CDR3 DNA: TGTGCCAGCAGTTTAGGACAGGGGCCACATTTTAACACTGAAGCTTTCTTT

D gene: TRBD1
J gene: TRBJ2-7
clone size: -
V gene: TRBV18
CDR3 protein: CASSGGAGTGSYEQYF
CDR3 DNA: TGTGCCAGCTCGGGAGGTGCCGGGACAGGGTCCTACGAGCAGTACTTC

D gene: -
J gene: TRBJ2-7
clone size: -
V gene: TRBV5-5
CDR3 protein: CASSNRDNPGSSYEQYF
CDR3 DNA: TGTGCCAGCAGCAACCGGGACAACCCAGGGTCCTCCTACGAGCAGTACTTC

D gene: -
J gene: TRBJ1-6
clone size: -
V gene: TRBV28
CDR3 protein: CASSFGANSYNSPLHF
CDR3 DNA: TGTGCCAGCAGTTTTGGGGCCAACTCCTATAATTCACCCCTCCACTTT

D gene: -
J gene: TRBJ1-6
clone size: -
V gene: TRBV25-1
CDR3 protein: CASSPRGTYNSPLHF
CDR3 DNA: TGTGCCAGCAGTCCCCGGGGGACCTATAATTCACCCCTCCACTTT

D gene: TRBD2
J gene: TRBJ2-1
clone size: -
V gene: TRBV7-3
CDR3 protein: CASSPTSGFNEQFF
CDR3 DNA: TGTGCCAGCAGCCCGACTAGCGGGTTCAATGAGCAGTTCTTC

D gene: TRBD1
J gene: TRBJ2-2
clone size: -
V gene: TRBV19
CDR3 protein: CASSTRDRQTGELFF
CDR3 DNA: TGTGCCAGTAGTACTAGGGACAGGCAAACCGGGGAGCTGTTTTTT

D gene: TRBD2
J gene: TRBJ2-5
clone size: -
V gene: TRBV4-1
CDR3 protein: CASSQEGAGGGTQYF
CDR3 DNA: TGCGCCAGCAGCCAAGAGGGGGCGGGAGGCGGGACCCAGTACTTC

D gene: -
J gene: TRBJ1-5
clone size: -
V gene: TRBV28
CDR3 protein: CASSFGPLDQPQHF
CDR3 DNA: TGTGCCAGCAGTTTTGGTCCACTCGATCAGCCCCAGCATTTT

D gene: -
J gene: TRBJ2-7
clone size: -
V gene: TRBV15
CDR3 protein: CATSRVRDCHYEQYF
CDR3 DNA: TGTGCCACCAGCAGAGTCCGGGACTGCCATTACGAGCAGTACTTC

D gene: -
J gene: TRBJ2-4
clone size: -
V gene: TRBV7-9
CDR3 protein: CASSLVVRGAKNIQYF
CDR3 DNA: TGTGCCAGCAGCTTAGTGGTCAGGGGTGCCAAAAACATTCAGTACTTC

D gene: -
J gene: TRBJ1-4
clone size: -
V gene: TRBV5-3
CDR3 protein: CARSFKGQGMEKLFF
CDR3 DNA: TGTGCCAGAAGCTTCAAGGGGCAGGGAATGGAAAAACTGTTTTTT

D gene: -
J gene: TRBJ1-2
clone size: -
V gene: TRBV29-1
CDR3 protein: CSVEEKSGAYYGYTF
CDR3 DNA: TGCAGCGTTGAAGAAAAATCAGGGGCTTACTATGGCTACACCTTC

D gene: TRBD2
J gene: TRBJ2-1
clone size: -
V gene: TRBV14
CDR3 protein: CASSQGLAGGNPYNEQFF
CDR3 DNA: TGTGCCAGCAGCCAAGGCCTAGCGGGGGGCAACCCCTACAATGAGCAGTTCTTC

D gene: -
J gene: TRBJ1-1
clone size: -
V gene: TRBV7-7
CDR3 protein: CASREHRETEAFF
CDR3 DNA: TGTGCTAGCAGAGAACACAGGGAGACTGAAGCTTTCTTT

D gene: -
J gene: TRBJ2-3
clone size: -
V gene: TRBV14
CDR3 protein: CASSQERTGRSTSTDTQYF
CDR3 DNA: TGTGCCAGCAGCCAGGAAAGGACTGGCCGCAGTACTAGCACAGATACGCAGTATTTT

D gene: -
J gene: TRBJ2-7
clone size: -
V gene: TRBV7-2
CDR3 protein: CASSPGAGAYEQYF
CDR3 DNA: TGTGCCAGCAGCCCAGGGGCGGGGGCGTACGAGCAGTACTTC

D gene: TRBD1
J gene: TRBJ1-5
clone size: -
V gene: TRBV4-2
CDR3 protein: CASSQTPGQGLVSNQPQHF
CDR3 DNA: TGTGCCAGCAGCCAAACCCCGGGACAGGGGTTAGTGAGCAATCAGCCCCAGCATTTT

D gene: -
J gene: TRBJ2-7
clone size: -
V gene: TRBV5-5
CDR3 protein: CASSFGQQIYEQYF
CDR3 DNA: TGTGCCAGCAGCTTCGGACAACAGATTTACGAGCAGTACTTC

D gene: -
J gene: TRBJ1-1
clone size: few
V gene: TRBV27
CDR3 protein: CASSPTTGRGNTEAFF
CDR3 DNA: TGTGCCAGCAGTCCAACAACAGGGCGCGGGAACACTGAAGCTTTCTTT

D gene: TRBD1
J gene: TRBJ1-6
clone size: few
V gene: TRBV4-1
CDR3 protein: CATEKGDSVNSPLHF
CDR3 DNA: TGCGCCACCGAGAAAGGGGACAGTGTCAATTCACCCCTCCACTTT

D gene: TRBD1
J gene: TRBJ1-2
clone size: -
V gene: TRBV4-3
CDR3 protein: CASSQEVDRGNYGYTF
CDR3 DNA: TGCGCCAGCAGCCAAGAGGTGGACAGGGGTAACTATGGCTACACCTTC

D gene: TRBD2
J gene: TRBJ2-1
clone size: -
V gene: TRBV28
CDR3 protein: CASSPPGGRANNEQFF
CDR3 DNA: TGTGCCAGCAGTCCCCCTGGGGGGAGGGCCAACAATGAGCAGTTCTTC

D gene: TRBD1
J gene: TRBJ2-7
clone size: -
V gene: TRBV19
CDR3 protein: CASSTDRDYEQYF
CDR3 DNA: TGTGCCAGTAGTACTGACAGGGATTACGAGCAGTACTTC

D gene: TRBD1
J gene: TRBJ2-3
clone size: -
V gene: TRBV19
CDR3 protein: CASSIIGDSYTDTQYF
CDR3 DNA: TGTGCCAGTAGTATAATCGGGGACAGCTACACAGATACGCAGTATTTT

D gene: TRBD1
J gene: TRBJ2-5
clone size: -
V gene: TRBV4-1
CDR3 protein: CASSCKGQPQETQYF
CDR3 DNA: TGCGCCAGCAGCTGTAAGGGACAGCCCCAAGAGACCCAGTACTTC

D gene: -
J gene: TRBJ1-4
clone size: -
V gene: TRBV30
CDR3 protein: CAWRRGFNEKLFF
CDR3 DNA: TGTGCCTGGAGAAGGGGATTTAATGAAAAACTGTTTTTT

D gene: -
J gene: TRBJ1-2
clone size: few
V gene: TRBV28
CDR3 protein: CASIEKPGHPGVGYTF
CDR3 DNA: TGTGCCAGTATAGAGAAACCGGGACACCCAGGAGTAGGCTACACCTTC

D gene: -
J gene: TRBJ2-2
clone size: -
V gene: TRBV4-1
CDR3 protein: CASSPLGEAGGGELFF
CDR3 DNA: TGCGCCAGCAGCCCCCTTGGGGAGGCGGGTGGTGGGGAGCTGTTTTTT

D gene: TRBD2
J gene: TRBJ2-3
clone size: -
V gene: TRBV6-5
CDR3 protein: CASRKLAGGPDTQYF
CDR3 DNA: TGTGCCAGCAGAAAACTAGCGGGGGGCCCAGATACGCAGTATTTT

D gene: TRBD1
J gene: TRBJ2-1
clone size: -
V gene: TRBV4-2
CDR3 protein: CASSQGGTGGYNEQFF
CDR3 DNA: TGTGCCAGCAGCCAAGGGGGAACAGGGGGCTACAATGAGCAGTTCTTC

D gene: -
J gene: TRBJ2-4
clone size: few
V gene: TRBV19
CDR3 protein: CASSIDALPVAKNIQYF
CDR3 DNA: TGTGCCAGTAGTATAGACGCCCTCCCGGTAGCCAAAAACATTCAGTACTTC

D gene: -
J gene: TRBJ1-2
clone size: -
V gene: TRBV19
CDR3 protein: CASSPNEDSFNYGYTF
CDR3 DNA: TGTGCCAGTAGCCCAAACGAAGACAGCTTTAACTATGGCTACACCTTC

D gene: TRBD2
J gene: TRBJ2-4
clone size: -
V gene: TRBV2
CDR3 protein: CASSEALKRGLAGEGSKNIQYF
CDR3 DNA: TGTGCCAGCAGTGAAGCGCTTAAGAGAGGGCTAGCGGGAGAGGGGTCCAAAAACATTCAGTACTTC

D gene: TRBD1
J gene: TRBJ2-7
clone size: -
V gene: TRBV5-1
CDR3 protein: CASSLKTGETYEQYF
CDR3 DNA: TGCGCCAGCAGCTTGAAGACAGGGGAAACCTACGAGCAGTACTTC

D gene: TRBD2
J gene: TRBJ2-3
clone size: -
V gene: TRBV4-1
CDR3 protein: CASSQGRRERTDTQYF
CDR3 DNA: TGCGCCAGCAGCCAAGGACGGCGGGAGAGAACAGATACGCAGTATTTT

D gene: TRBD1
J gene: TRBJ1-5
clone size: once
V gene: TRBV28
CDR3 protein: CASSHRGGQPQHF
CDR3 DNA: TGTGCCAGCAGTCACAGGGGAGGCCAGCCCCAGCATTTT